This T cell receptor beta chain comes out of a study of monozygotic twins with inflammatory bowel disease. Study-wide results and caveats: The data offered no way to tell different T cell subtypes apart.

cDNA encoding TCRalpha and TCRbeta underwent two nested PCRs of roughly 16 and 10 cycles, each of which was followed by bead purification. TCRdb re-called the 5' RACE reads; one entry per CDR3 protein, DNA not given. The table lists fewer than 150,000 distinct CDR3 sequences. As concerns this clonotype: The antigen is unknown.

The CDR3 is made up of 14 amino acids. CDR1 MRHNA and CDR2 SNTAGT come from the germline V gene. This sequence joins TRBV6-4 and TRBJ2-3; TCRdb reports TRBD2, a call that lacks DNA to check it against. The sequencing input was blood. The TCR originated in a human donor with ulcerative colitis or Crohn's disease, or a healthy co-twin of an affected twin (not recorded which). CDR3 sequence reads: CASSETTSTDTQYF.